This T cell receptor beta chain was sequenced during a study of shared clonotypes between healthy human individuals. The assay ran at deep level. The assay was immunoSEQ multiplex PCR, and TCRdb's table has in-frame clones only and misses some. The table shows some 1,900,000 clones, with 85% to 95% occurring only once. The naive CD8 population came from CD45RO-negative cells selected for CCR7, without terminally differentiated effector memory CD45RA+ cells. The source is a man aged 18-30 years in good health. What was sequenced was naive CD8+ T cells sorted from blood.

The CDR3 spells CASSYTRFGELFF. The CDR3 DNA is TGTGCCAGCAGTTATACTAGGTTCGGGGAGCTGTTTTTT. The genes are TRBV6-5 and TRBJ2-2; TRBD2 might be the D (5 bases). Trimming removed 3 bases from V and 7 bases from J, with 9 bases in between. Germline lookup yields CDR1 MNHEY and CDR2 SVGAGI. This CDR3 has 13 amino acids.